This TCR beta chain was identified during a study of shared clonotypes between healthy human individuals. Assay used: immunoSEQ multiplex PCR; TCRdb lists only in-frame clones, some missing. The sample lists 470,000 or so clones; around 73% were seen once. This CDR3 has 13 amino acids. Trimming pared 6 bases from V and 2 bases from J, leaving 10 bases between. The germline gives CDR1 MGHDK, CDR2 SYGVNS. Healthy HIV-negative adults with no recent acute infections or vaccinations were recruited as donors. The study drew all its donors from Caucasian adults living in Nashville, Tennessee. Samples left unsorted employed about 90 million PBMCs for genomic DNA.

The TCR originated in a woman aged 40 to 50 in good health. Some clones in this sample may be carry-over from other donors' samples. The gene calls are TRBV25-1 and TRBJ2-5; either TRBD1 or TRBD2 may fit D (5 bases each). The sequencing input was PBMCs. The CDR3 sequence is CASRGTGQETQYF. In nucleotides, the CDR3 is TGTGCCAGCAGGGGGACGGGGCAAGAGACCCAGTACTTC.